The 9 T cell receptor beta chains below were found in one sample sequenced in a study of cytomegalovirus exposure and HLA in healthy donors. Primers included in the PCR were 60 Vbeta and 13 Jbeta primers. The method was immunoSEQ multiplex PCR; TCRdb's version includes in-frame clones alone and lacks a portion of them. Of 150,000 to 200,000 clones detected, 68% appear once; the ten largest clones hold 4.5%. Sequencing used PBMCs. The receptors here all came from a woman aged 18 to 35 in good health and CMV-seropositive.

This clone has just one count. V usage is TRBV6-6 and J usage is TRBJ2-1; 12 bases are shared with TRBD2. V lost 6 bases to trimming and J lost 7 bases; unmatched junction nucleotides: 7. CDR1 MNHNY and CDR2 SVGAGI come from the germline V gene (reference sequence). The CDR3 length is 15 residues. CDR3 DNA sequence: TGTGCCAGCAGCATTAACGGACTAGCGGGGAATGAGCAGTTCTTC. This codes for CASSINGLAGNEQFF.

The CDR3 region has the DNA TGTGCCAGTAGTATAGATACAGGGAACTACGAGCAGTACTTC. Amino acids: CASSIDTGNYEQYF. This sequence joins TRBV19 and TRBJ2-7; perhaps TRBD1 as D (6 bases). The ends were cut back, 0 bases at V and 3 bases at J, with 9 bases in the middle. Germline V gene lookup returns CDR1 LNHDA and CDR2 SQIVND (reference sequence). The CDR3 covers 14 residues.

This chain uses TRBV5-1 with TRBJ2-1; 9 bases agree with TRBD1. Germline lookup yields CDR1 SGHRS and CDR2 YFSETQ. The CDR3 consists of 16 residues. V was pared by 2 bases and J by 4 bases, with 7 bases of the junction left unmatched. As DNA, the CDR3 is TGCGCCAGCAGCTTCGCGCCGGGACAGGGTTACAATGAGCAGTTCTTC. It specifies CASSFAPGQGYNEQFF.

The genes are TRBV7-3 and TRBJ2-5; 9 nucleotides line up with TRBD2. Germline lookup yields CDR1 SGHTA and CDR2 FQGTGA. The trim removed 4 bases at V and 4 bases at J, leaving 4 bases unmatched. The CDR3 has 14 amino acids. Here the CDR3 DNA reads TGTGCCAGCAGCTCGGGACTAGCTCGAGAGACCCAGTACTTC. Translated: CASSSGLARETQYF.

This clone showed up just once. CDR3 nucleotide sequence: TGTGCCAGCAGACAACGAAGGGGACAGGGGGTATACAATGAGCAGTTCTTC. Amino acid sequence: CASRQRRGQGVYNEQFF. This chain joins TRBV27 and TRBJ2-1, with 11 bases lining up with TRBD1. After removal of 6 bases from V and 4 bases from J, the junction contained 11 bases not matched to a gene. The CDR3 length is 17 residues. The germline CDR1 and CDR2 sequences are MNHEY and SMNVEV (reference sequence).

The chain links TRBV2 to TRBJ2-7; D uncertain. Germline V gene sequence: CDR1 SNHLY, CDR2 FYNNEI. This CDR3 comprises 13 residues. V was clipped by 4 bases and J by 3 bases, with 10 bases between them. The CDR3 loop is CASSGEAYYEQYF. As DNA, the CDR3 is TGTGCCAGCAGTGGTGAAGCATACTACGAGCAGTACTTC.

In its sample, this clone was seen a few times. The rearrangement joins TRBV5-6 to TRBJ2-5; 9 bases map to TRBD2. The CDR3 has 18 residues. Losses at the gene ends were 4 bases for V and 8 bases for J; bases not matched to a gene: 21. Germline CDR1 is SGHDT and CDR2 is YYEEEE. This CDR3 reads CASSEEALGTSRASTQYF. DNA for the CDR3: TGTGCCAGCAGCGAAGAAGCACTCGGGACTAGCCGTGCCTCTACCCAGTACTTC.

This sequence joins TRBV5-4 and TRBJ1-2, with 9 bases identical to TRBD1. The CDR3 has 15 residues. Trimming at V came to 4 bases and at J to 4 bases, leaving 8 bases not matched to a gene. Germline loops: CDR1 SGHNT, CDR2 YYREEE (reference sequence). CDR3 sequence (DNA): TGTGCCAGCAGCCTGGACAGGGGAACAGTCTATGGCTACACCTTC. It encodes CASSLDRGTVYGYTF.

The chain joins TRBV7-9 to TRBJ1-4; D uncertain. CDR3 length equals 14 residues. Germline V gene data show CDR1 as SEHNR and CDR2 as FQNEAQ (reference sequence). Trimming shortened V by 8 bases and J by 4 bases, and 14 bases separated the two germline ends. CDR3 DNA: TGTGCCAGCGCCCGTCCTGGCTTTAATGAAAAACTGTTTTTT. Its translation: CASARPGFNEKLFF.